Listed below are T cell receptor beta chains from one sample, sequenced in a study of shared clonotypes between healthy human individuals. Sequenced by immunoSEQ multiplex PCR; TCRdb stores in-frame clones only, minus some. The table shows approximately 720,000 clones, with more than 70% occurring only once. What was sequenced was memory CD4+ T cells sorted from blood. The receptor set was obtained from a woman aged 25-40 years in good health. CDR3s leave out the opening cysteine and the closing phenylalanine or tryptophan. Expanded clones get a size class; other rows say once, few or many, or leave the size out.

V gene: TRBV28; CDR3 length: 13; clone size: -; CDR3 protein: ASNTGGPSHLEQY
V gene: TRBV15; CDR3 length: 13; clone size: -; CDR3 protein: ATSRDPGQGNEQF
V gene: TRBV28; CDR3 length: 13; clone size: -; CDR3 protein: ASSHSGVGANVLT
V gene: TRBV2; CDR3 length: 11; clone size: -; CDR3 protein: ASRTDSNYGYT
V gene: TRBV2; CDR3 length: 10; clone size: once; CDR3 protein: ASRGTGYEQY
V gene: TRBV27; CDR3 length: 8; clone size: -; CDR3 protein: ASNWDEQY
V gene: TRBV28; CDR3 length: 12; clone size: -; CDR3 protein: ASRTGVGHNEQF
V gene: TRBV5-4; CDR3 length: 13; clone size: -; CDR3 protein: ASSPIAGQVDTQY
V gene: TRBV19; CDR3 length: 13; clone size: -; CDR3 protein: ASSDRDRVQETQY
V gene: TRBV28; CDR3 length: 11; clone size: -; CDR3 protein: ASSLGREVEQY
V gene: TRBV11-2; CDR3 length: 10; clone size: -; CDR3 protein: ASSLVGAEAF
V gene: TRBV11-2; CDR3 length: 15; clone size: few; CDR3 protein: ASSLELAGVRTGELF
V gene: TRBV18; CDR3 length: 11; clone size: -; CDR3 protein: ASSEGTNYGYT
V gene: TRBV25-1; CDR3 length: 15; clone size: -; CDR3 protein: ASSDITGLGSYNEQF
V gene: TRBV27; CDR3 length: 11; clone size: -; CDR3 protein: ASSSRQGHGYT
V gene: TRBV15; CDR3 length: 13; clone size: few; CDR3 protein: ATSSRGVLSTEAF
V gene: TRBV25-1; CDR3 length: 11; clone size: -; CDR3 protein: ASSPTGNYGYT
V gene: TRBV28; CDR3 length: 11; clone size: once; CDR3 protein: ASSLPNTGELF
V gene: TRBV5-1; CDR3 length: 11; clone size: -; CDR3 protein: ATQQVEGSEQY
V gene: TRBV19; CDR3 length: 11; clone size: -; CDR3 protein: ASSEEGNQPQH
V gene: TRBV10-1; CDR3 length: 12; clone size: -; CDR3 protein: ATSRDRGGTEAF
V gene: TRBV5-1; CDR3 length: 15; clone size: -; CDR3 protein: ASSPRTSGQNTGELF
V gene: TRBV7-9; CDR3 length: 9; clone size: -; CDR3 protein: ASSLTGELF
V gene: TRBV6-6; CDR3 length: 10; clone size: -; CDR3 protein: ASSYSDRERF
V gene: TRBV6-5; CDR3 length: 10; clone size: few; CDR3 protein: ASRSLFNEQF
V gene: TRBV7-2; CDR3 length: 12; clone size: -; CDR3 protein: ASSWDQGGFEQF
V gene: TRBV19; CDR3 length: 12; clone size: -; CDR3 protein: ASRTGGAGTEAF
V gene: TRBV27; CDR3 length: 12; clone size: -; CDR3 protein: ASSSRQGNYGYT
V gene: TRBV2; CDR3 length: 12; clone size: few; CDR3 protein: ASSGTGGNQPQH
V gene: TRBV11-2; CDR3 length: 14; clone size: -; CDR3 protein: ASSLGGVAGEVWEF
V gene: TRBV28; CDR3 length: 9; clone size: -; CDR3 protein: ASPGVGEAF
V gene: TRBV7-3; CDR3 length: 13; clone size: -; CDR3 protein: ASSLGVGGAGELF
V gene: TRBV6-1; CDR3 length: 10; clone size: -; CDR3 protein: ASSQRGEKLF
V gene: TRBV10-2; CDR3 length: 12; clone size: -; CDR3 protein: ASSLGGGNQPQH
V gene: TRBV7-9; CDR3 length: 11; clone size: -; CDR3 protein: ASSSRSGETQY
V gene: TRBV25-1; CDR3 length: 13; clone size: few; CDR3 protein: ASSESSGAWNEQY